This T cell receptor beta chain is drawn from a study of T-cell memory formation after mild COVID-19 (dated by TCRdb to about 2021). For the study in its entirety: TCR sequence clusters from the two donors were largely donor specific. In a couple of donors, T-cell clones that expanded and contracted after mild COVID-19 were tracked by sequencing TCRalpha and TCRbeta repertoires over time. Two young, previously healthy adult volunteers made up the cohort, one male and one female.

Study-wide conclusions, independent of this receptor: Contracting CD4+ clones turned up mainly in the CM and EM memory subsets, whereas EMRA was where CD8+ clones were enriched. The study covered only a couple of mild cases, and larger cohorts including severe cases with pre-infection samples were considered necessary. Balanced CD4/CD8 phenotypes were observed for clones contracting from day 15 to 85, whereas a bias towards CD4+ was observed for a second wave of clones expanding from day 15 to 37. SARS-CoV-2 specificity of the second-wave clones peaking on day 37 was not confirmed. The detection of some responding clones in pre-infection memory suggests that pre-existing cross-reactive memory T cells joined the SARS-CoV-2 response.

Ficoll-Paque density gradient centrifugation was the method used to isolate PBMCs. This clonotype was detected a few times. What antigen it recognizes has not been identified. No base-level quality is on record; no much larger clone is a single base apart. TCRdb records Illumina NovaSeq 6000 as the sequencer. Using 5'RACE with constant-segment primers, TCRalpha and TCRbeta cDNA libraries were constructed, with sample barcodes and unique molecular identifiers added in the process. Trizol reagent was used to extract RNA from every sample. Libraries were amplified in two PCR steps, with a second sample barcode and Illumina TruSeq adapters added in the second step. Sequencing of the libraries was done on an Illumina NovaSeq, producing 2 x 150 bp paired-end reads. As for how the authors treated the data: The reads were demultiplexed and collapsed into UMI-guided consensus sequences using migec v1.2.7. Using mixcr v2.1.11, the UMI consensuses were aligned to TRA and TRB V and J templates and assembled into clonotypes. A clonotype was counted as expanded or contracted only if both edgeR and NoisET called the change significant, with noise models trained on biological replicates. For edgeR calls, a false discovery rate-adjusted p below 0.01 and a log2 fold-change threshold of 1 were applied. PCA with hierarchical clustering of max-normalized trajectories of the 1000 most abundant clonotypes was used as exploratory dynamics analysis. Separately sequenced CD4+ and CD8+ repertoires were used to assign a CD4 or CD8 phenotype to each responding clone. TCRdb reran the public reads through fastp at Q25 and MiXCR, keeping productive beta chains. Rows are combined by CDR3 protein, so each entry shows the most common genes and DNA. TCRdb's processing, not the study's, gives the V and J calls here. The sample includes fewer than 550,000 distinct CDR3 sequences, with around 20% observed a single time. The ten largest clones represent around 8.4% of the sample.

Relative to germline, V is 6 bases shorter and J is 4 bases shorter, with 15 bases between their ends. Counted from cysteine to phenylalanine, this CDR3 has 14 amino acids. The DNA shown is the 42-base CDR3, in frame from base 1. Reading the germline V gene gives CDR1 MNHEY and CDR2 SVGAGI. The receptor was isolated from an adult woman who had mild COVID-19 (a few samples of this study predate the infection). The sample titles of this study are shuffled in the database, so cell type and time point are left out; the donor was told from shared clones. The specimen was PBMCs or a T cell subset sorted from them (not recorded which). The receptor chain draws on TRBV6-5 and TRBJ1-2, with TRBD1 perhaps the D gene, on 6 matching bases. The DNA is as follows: TGTGCCAGCAGAACCGGACAGATCCGCTATGGCTACACCTTC. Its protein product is CASRTGQIRYGYTF.